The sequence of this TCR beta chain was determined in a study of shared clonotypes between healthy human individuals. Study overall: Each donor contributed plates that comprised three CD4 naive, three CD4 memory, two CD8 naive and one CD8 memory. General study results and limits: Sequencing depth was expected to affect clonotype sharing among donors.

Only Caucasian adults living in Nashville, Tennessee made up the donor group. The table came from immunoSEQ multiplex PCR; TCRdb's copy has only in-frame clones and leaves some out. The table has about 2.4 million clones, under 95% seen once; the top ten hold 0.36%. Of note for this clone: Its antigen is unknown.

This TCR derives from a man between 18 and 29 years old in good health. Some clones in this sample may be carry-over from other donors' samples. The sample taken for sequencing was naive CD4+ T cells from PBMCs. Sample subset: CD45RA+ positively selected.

The CDR3 DNA reads TGTGCCAGACAACAGGGGGACACTGAAGCTTTCTTT. It is translated as CARQQGDTEAFF. The rearrangement uses TRBV6-8 and TRBJ1-1, with 8 bases fitting TRBD1. Germline V gene lookup returns CDR1 MNHGY and CDR2 SAAAGT. This CDR3 is 12 amino acids long. V was pared by 9 bases and J by 3 bases, with 3 bases of the junction left unmatched.